These T cell receptor beta chains were read from a single sample in a study of shared clonotypes between healthy human individuals. The table came from immunoSEQ multiplex PCR; TCRdb's copy has only in-frame clones and leaves some out. The table includes some 2.1 million clones, just under 95% detected once. Sequencing used naive CD8+ T cells from PBMCs. These receptors all come from a man in his late teens or twenties in good health. Some clones in this sample may be carry-over from other donors' samples. CDR3s leave out the opening cysteine and the closing phenylalanine or tryptophan. A D gene is named only where the DNA matches it firmly.

d_call cdr3_length v_call cdr3_aa
- 11 TRBV11-2 ASSLSPGNTIY
- 12 TRBV9 ASSTGGGTYEQY
- 13 TRBV4-3 ASTFGVSGTDTQY
- 9 TRBV11-2 ASSLWDEQF
- 12 TRBV2 ASSGEEGPGELF
- 12 TRBV6-1 ASIPLGGSYEQY
TRBD1 12 TRBV15 ATGLRDSWNEAF
TRBD1 11 TRBV27 ASSLGTGGGYT
TRBD2 13 TRBV7-9 ASSPNSGRPDTQY
- 12 TRBV4-3 ASSQAGDTDTQY
- 16 TRBV28 ASSFPAEWINLTGELF
TRBD1 15 TRBV28 ASRGGQEVSTNEKLF
- 11 TRBV19 ASRPQGDYGYT
TRBD1 16 TRBV27 ASSFSHGDRVNLYEQY
TRBD2 11 TRBV6-1 ASRGTTNYEQY
TRBD2 13 TRBV10-3 AIRLGLAETYEQY
- 12 TRBV4-3 ASSQAGGWTPAT
- 11 TRBV19 ASSLTAVYGYT
TRBD2 14 TRBV7-3 ASSLKDGRALETQY
TRBD1 13 TRBV5-4 ATSSGQGVTDTQY
- 12 TRBV2 ASSEGRHNEKLF
- 13 TRBV5-5 ASSFPPGSGNTIY